This T cell receptor (beta chain) was identified in a study of response to subunit inactivated influenza vaccine. MiXCR was run by TCRdb on the RT-PCR reads, yielding one entry per CDR3 protein. The table records approximately 730,000 distinct CDR3 sequences, over 11% of them present only once. Unmatched junction bases numbered 8, after V lost 6 bases and J lost 9 bases. The CDR3 length is 15 residues. Germline CDR1 reads MNHNS; CDR2 reads SASEGT. Sequences were derived from PBMCs from blood, sampled 14 to 15 days before vaccination. The chain combines TRBV6-1 with TRBJ2-1; TRBD2 matches at 13 bases. The sequence was obtained from a man over 45 who received an inactivated influenza vaccine. Written as DNA, the CDR3 is TGTGCCAGCAGCCAGGGACTAGCGGGGCGGGGTGAGCAGTTCTTC. Protein: CASSQGLAGRGEQFF.